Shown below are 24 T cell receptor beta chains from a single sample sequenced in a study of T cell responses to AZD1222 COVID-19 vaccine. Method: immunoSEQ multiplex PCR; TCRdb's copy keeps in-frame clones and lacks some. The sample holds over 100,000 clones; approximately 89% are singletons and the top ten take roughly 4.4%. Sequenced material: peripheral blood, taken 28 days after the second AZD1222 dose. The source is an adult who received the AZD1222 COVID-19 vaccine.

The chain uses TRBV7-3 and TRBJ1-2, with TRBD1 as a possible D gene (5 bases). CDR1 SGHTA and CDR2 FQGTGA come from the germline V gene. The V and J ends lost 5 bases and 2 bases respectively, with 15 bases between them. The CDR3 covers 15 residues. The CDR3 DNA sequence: TGTGCCAGCAGCCTCCGTCCTGGGGGAAACTATGGCTACACCTTC. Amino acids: CASSLRPGGNYGYTF.

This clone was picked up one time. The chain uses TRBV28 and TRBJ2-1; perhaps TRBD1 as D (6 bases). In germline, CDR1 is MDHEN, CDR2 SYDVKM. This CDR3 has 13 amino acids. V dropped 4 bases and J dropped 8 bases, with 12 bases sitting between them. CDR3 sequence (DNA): TGTGCCAGCAGTTCCACAGGGTACGATGAGCAGTTCTTC. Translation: CASSSTGYDEQFF.

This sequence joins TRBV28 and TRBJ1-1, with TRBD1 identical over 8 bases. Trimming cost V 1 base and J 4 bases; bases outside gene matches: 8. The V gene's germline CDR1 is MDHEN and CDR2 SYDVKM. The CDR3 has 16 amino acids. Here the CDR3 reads CASSLLTGGSVTEAFF. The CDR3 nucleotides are TGTGCCAGCAGTTTATTAACAGGGGGATCGGTCACTGAAGCTTTCTTT.

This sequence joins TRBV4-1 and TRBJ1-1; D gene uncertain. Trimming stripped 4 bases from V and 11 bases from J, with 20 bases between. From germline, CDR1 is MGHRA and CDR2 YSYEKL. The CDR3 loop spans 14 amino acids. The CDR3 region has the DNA TGCGCCAGCAGCCGGGGAGTATTAAGCCCCGAGGCTTTCTTT. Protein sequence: CASSRGVLSPEAFF.

The CDR3 sequence is CASRLPVLAETYEQYF. For the CDR3, the DNA is TGTGCAAGTCGCTTACCTGTACTAGCGGAAACCTACGAGCAGTACTTC. The rearrangement joins TRBV12-2 to TRBJ2-7; the D call in the table, TRBD2, was not verified against the DNA. TRBV12-2 represents a pseudogene. This CDR3 region has 16 residues.

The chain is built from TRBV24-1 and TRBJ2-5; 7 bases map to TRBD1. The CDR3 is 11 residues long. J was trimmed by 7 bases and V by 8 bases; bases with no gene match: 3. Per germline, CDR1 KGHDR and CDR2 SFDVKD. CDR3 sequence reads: CATNSGGTQYF. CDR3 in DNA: TGTGCCACCAACTCAGGGGGGACCCAGTACTTC.

The CDR3 here is CASSRGQGPSRMQFF. CDR3 sequence (DNA): TGTGCCAGCAGTCGCGGACAGGGACCTTCTAGAATGCAGTTCTTC. The chain is built from TRBV7-9 and TRBJ2-1; 8 nucleotides line up with TRBD1. After removal of 6 bases from V and 12 bases from J, the junction contained 16 bases not matched to a gene. The germline V gene encodes CDR1 SEHNR and CDR2 FQNEAQ (reference sequence). The CDR3 loop spans 15 amino acids. Full variable domain (missing parts from reference TRBV7-9 and TRBJ2-1): DTGVSQNPRHKITKRGQNVTFRCDPISEHNRLYWYRQTLGQGPEFLTYFQNEAQLEKSRLLSDRFSAERPKGSFSTLEIQRTEQGDSAMYLCASSRGQGPSRMQFFGPGTRLTVL.

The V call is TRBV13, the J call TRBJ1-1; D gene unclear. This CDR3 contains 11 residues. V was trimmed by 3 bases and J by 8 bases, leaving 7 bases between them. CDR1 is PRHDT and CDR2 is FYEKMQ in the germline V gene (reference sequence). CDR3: CASSFRSEAFF. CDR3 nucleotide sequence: TGTGCCAGCAGCTTTAGGTCGGAAGCTTTCTTT.

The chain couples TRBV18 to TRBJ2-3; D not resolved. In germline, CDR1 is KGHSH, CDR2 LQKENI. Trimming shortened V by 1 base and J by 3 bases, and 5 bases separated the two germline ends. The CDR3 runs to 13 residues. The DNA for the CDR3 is TGTGCCAGCTCACCACGAGATACAGATACGCAGTATTTT. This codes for CASSPRDTDTQYF.

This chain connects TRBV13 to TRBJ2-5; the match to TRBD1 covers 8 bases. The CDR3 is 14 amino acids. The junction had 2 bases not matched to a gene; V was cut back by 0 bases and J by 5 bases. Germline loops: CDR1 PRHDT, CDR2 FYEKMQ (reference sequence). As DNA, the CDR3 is TGTGCCAGCAGCTTAGGCTGGGACAGGGAGACCCAGTACTTC. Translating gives CASSLGWDRETQYF.

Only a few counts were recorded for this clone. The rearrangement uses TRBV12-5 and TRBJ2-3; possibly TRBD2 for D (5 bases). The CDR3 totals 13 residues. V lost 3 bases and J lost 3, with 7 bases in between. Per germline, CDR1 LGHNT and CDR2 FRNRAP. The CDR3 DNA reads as TGTGCTAGTGGTTTCCCGGGGACAGATACGCAGTATTTT. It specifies CASGFPGTDTQYF.

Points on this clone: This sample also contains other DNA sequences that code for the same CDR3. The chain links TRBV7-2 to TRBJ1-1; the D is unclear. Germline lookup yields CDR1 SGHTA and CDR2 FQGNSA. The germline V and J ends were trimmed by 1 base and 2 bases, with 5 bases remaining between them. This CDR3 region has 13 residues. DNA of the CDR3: TGTGCCAGCAGCTTAGGGGCCAACACTGAAGCTTTCTTT. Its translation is CASSLGANTEAFF.

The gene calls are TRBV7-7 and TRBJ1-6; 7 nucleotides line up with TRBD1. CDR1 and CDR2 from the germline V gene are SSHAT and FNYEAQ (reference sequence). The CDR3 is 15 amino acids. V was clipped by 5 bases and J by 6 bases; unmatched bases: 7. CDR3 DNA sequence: TGTGCCAGCAGCGAGGCGACAGGGACTAATTCACCCCTCCACTTT. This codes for CASSEATGTNSPLHF.

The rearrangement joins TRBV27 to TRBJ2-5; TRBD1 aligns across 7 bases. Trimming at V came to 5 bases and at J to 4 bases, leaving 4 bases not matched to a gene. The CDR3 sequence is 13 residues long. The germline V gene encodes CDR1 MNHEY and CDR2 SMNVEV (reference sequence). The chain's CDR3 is CASSLRGRETQYF. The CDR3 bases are TGTGCCAGCAGTCTAAGGGGGCGAGAGACCCAGTACTTC.

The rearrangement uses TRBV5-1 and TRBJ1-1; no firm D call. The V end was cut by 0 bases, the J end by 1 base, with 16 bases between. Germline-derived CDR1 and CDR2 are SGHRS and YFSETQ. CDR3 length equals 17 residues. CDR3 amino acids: CASSLGGYDPPNTEAFF. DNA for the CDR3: TGCGCCAGCAGCTTGGGGGGATATGATCCGCCGAACACTGAAGCTTTCTTT.

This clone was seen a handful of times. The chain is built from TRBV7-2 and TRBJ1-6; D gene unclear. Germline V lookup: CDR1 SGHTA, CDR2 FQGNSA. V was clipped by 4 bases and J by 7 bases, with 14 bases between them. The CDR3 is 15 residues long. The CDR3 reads CASSSSTVPNSPLHF. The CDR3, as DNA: TGTGCCAGCAGCTCCTCCACCGTCCCAAATTCACCCCTCCACTTT.

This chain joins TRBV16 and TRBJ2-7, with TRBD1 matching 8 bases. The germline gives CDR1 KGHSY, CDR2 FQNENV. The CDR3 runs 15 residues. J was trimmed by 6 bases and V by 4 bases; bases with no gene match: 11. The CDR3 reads CASSPGTRGRVEQYF. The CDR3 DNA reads TGTGCCAGCAGCCCCGGCACCAGGGGGCGCGTCGAGCAGTACTTC.

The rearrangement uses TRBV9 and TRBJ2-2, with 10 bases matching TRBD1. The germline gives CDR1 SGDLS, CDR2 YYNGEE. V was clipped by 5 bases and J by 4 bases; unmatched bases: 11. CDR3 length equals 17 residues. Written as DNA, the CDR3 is TGTGCCAGCAGTCGATCCGGGACAGGGGTAACCACCGGGGAGCTGTTTTTT. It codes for CASSRSGTGVTTGELFF.

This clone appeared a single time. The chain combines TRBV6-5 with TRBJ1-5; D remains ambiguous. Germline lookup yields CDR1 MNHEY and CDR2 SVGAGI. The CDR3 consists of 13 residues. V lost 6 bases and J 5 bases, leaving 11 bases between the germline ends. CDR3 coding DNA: TGTGCCAGCAGATCAAATGCGGATCAGCCCCAGCATTTT. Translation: CASRSNADQPQHF.

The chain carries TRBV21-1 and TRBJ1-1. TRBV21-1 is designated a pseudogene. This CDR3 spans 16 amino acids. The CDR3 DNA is TGTGCCAGCAGCAAAATAGCGGAGGGATGGAGCACTGAAGCTTTCTTT. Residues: CASSKIAEGWSTEAFF.

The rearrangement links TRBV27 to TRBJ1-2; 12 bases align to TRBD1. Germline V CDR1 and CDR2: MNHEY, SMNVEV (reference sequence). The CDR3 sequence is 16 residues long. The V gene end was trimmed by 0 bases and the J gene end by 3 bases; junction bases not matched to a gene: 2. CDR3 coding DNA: TGTGCCAGCAGTTTATCGGGACAGGGGGCTCACTATGGCTACACCTTC. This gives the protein CASSLSGQGAHYGYTF.

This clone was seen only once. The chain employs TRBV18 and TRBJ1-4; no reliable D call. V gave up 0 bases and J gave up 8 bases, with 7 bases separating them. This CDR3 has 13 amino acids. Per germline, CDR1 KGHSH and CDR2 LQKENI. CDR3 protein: CASSPPSHEKLFF. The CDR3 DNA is TGTGCCAGCTCACCACCGTCCCACGAAAAACTGTTTTTT.

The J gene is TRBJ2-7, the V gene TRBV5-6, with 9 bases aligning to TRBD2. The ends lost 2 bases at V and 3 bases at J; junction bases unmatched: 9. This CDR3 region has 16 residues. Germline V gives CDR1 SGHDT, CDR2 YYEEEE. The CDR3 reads CASSLNRAGGFYEQYF. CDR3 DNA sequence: TGTGCCAGCAGCTTAAACAGGGCGGGAGGGTTCTACGAGCAGTACTTC.

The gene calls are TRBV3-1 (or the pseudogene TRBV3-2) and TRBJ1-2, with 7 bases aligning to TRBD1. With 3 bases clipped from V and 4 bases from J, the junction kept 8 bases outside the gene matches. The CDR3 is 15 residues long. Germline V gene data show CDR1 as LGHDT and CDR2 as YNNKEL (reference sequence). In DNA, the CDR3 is TGTGCCAGCAGCCACTCCTACAGGGGAGTCTATGGCTACACCTTC. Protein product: CASSHSYRGVYGYTF.